One and the same sample provided the 14 T cell receptor beta chains below, sequenced in a study of cytomegalovirus exposure and HLA in healthy donors (TCRdb year 2017). The library relied on the immunoSEQ multiplex PCR assay. For the multiplex PCR, a mixture combining 60 forward primers for TCR Vbeta segments and 13 reverse primers for TCR Jbeta segments was used. This immuneACCESS table, as held by TCRdb, lists in-frame sequences with V and J called but not all clones. Of the missing ones, under half trace to an unresolved V gene in checked studies; the others have no known cause. The sample has 120,000 to 150,000 clones on record, about 80% of them singletons. In total, the top ten clones hold 1.5% to 2% of the sample. Sequenced: PBMCs. These receptors all stem from a woman in her thirties in good health and CMV-seronegative.

This chain uses TRBV7-6 with TRBJ2-1, with a tentative D call TRBD2 (6 bases). Germline values: CDR1 SGHVS, CDR2 FNYEAQ. Trimming stripped 6 bases from V and 2 bases from J, with 14 bases between. The CDR3 sequence is 15 residues long. The CDR3: CASSTTGLPYNEQFF. The CDR3 bases are TGTGCCAGCAGTACTACGGGACTCCCCTACAATGAGCAGTTCTTC.

This clone was seen just once. V gene TRBV27 combines with J gene TRBJ1-2; 8 bases line up with TRBD1. The CDR3 has 16 amino acids. Germline CDR1 reads MNHEY; CDR2 reads SMNVEV (reference sequence). With V trimmed by 6 bases and J by 6 bases, 15 bases remained unmatched. CDR3 nucleotide sequence: TGTGCCAGCAGGATTTCGACAGGGGCAAAGGTGGATGGCTACACCTTC. This encodes CASRISTGAKVDGYTF.

The V call is TRBV11-2, the J call TRBJ2-7, with D perhaps TRBD1 (5 bases). This CDR3 is built from 16 residues. V gave up 5 bases and J gave up 2 bases, with 19 bases separating them. Germline V gives CDR1 SGHAT, CDR2 FQNNGV. The CDR3 is CASSLDDRAGPYEQYF. Written as DNA, the CDR3 is TGTGCCAGCAGCCTCGATGACCGTGCAGGGCCCTACGAGCAGTACTTC.

This chain joins TRBV5-6 and TRBJ2-5, with TRBD2 matching over 7 bases. Per the germline V gene, CDR1 is SGHDT and CDR2 is YYEEEE. The CDR3 runs 17 residues. Unmatched junction bases numbered 11, after V lost 0 bases and J lost 3 bases. CDR3 sequence: CASSLGASGATKETQYF. DNA for the CDR3: TGTGCCAGCAGCTTGGGGGCCAGCGGGGCCACGAAAGAGACCCAGTACTTC.

In nucleotides, the CDR3 is TGTGCCATCAGTGAGTCGCCCAAGGACAAGCAGTACTTC. Residues: CAISESPKDKQYF. The chain uses TRBV10-3 and TRBJ2-7; a weak D match, TRBD1 (5 bases). CDR3 length: 13 residues. In germline, CDR1 is ENHRY, CDR2 SYGVKD. V dropped 0 bases and J dropped 8 bases, with 11 bases sitting between them.

In regard to this clone: The missing conserved phenylalanine or tryptophan at the end of this CDR3 makes a read error likely. The gene calls are TRBV5-6 and TRBJ1-1; 8 positions agree with TRBD1. The V and J ends lost 2 bases and 1 base, in that order; junction bases with no gene match: 7. The CDR3 covers 16 residues. The germline V gene encodes CDR1 SGHDT and CDR2 YYEEEE. The CDR3 DNA is TGTGCCAGCAGCTTTCAAGCCGGGACAGGGAACACTGAAGCTTTCCTT. This encodes CASSFQAGTGNTEAFL.

The chain uses TRBV6-5 and TRBJ1-4, with TRBD1 as a possible D gene (5 bases). CDR1 and CDR2 (germline): MNHEY, SVGAGI. Trimming removed 6 bases from V and 7 bases from J, with 18 bases in between. The CDR3 contains 15 residues. CDR3 residues: CASSYLGGGGEKLFF. The CDR3 nucleotides read TGTGCCAGCAGCTACCTCGGGGGAGGTGGTGAAAAACTGTTTTTT.

In its sample, this clone was seen a few times. This rearrangement joins TRBV15 to TRBJ1-2, with TRBD1 as a possible D gene (5 bases). This CDR3 has 17 residues. With 5 bases removed from V and 0 bases from J, the gap between germline ends came to 19 bases. Germline V gives CDR1 LNHNV, CDR2 YYDKDF (reference sequence). The CDR3 here is CATSVPTAGDANYGYTF. The DNA of the CDR3 is TGTGCCACCAGCGTCCCGACAGCGGGGGACGCTAACTATGGCTACACCTTC.

The chain combines TRBV5-1 with TRBJ1-1; a possible D gene is TRBD1 (6 bases). V was cut by 2 bases and J by 1 base, with 12 bases left in between. The CDR3 spans 15 residues. CDR1 and CDR2 (germline): SGHRS, YFSETQ. The DNA for the CDR3 is TGCGCCAGCAGCTTAAACAGACAGGCGAACACTGAAGCTTTCTTT. Translation gives CASSLNRQANTEAFF.

In its sample, this clone was seen once. This chain uses TRBV7-2 with TRBJ1-5, with 9 bases that match TRBD1. The CDR3 runs 16 residues. With V trimmed by 5 bases and J by 2 bases, 7 bases remained unmatched. Germline lookup yields CDR1 SGHTA and CDR2 FQGNSA. The CDR3 is CASSLQGAGGNQPQHF. CDR3 nucleotide sequence: TGTGCCAGCAGCCTACAGGGGGCCGGCGGCAATCAGCCCCAGCATTTT.

V is TRBV27 and J is TRBJ1-2, with TRBD1 as a possible D gene (5 bases). CDR3 length equals 14 residues. Trimming removed 0 bases at V and 2 bases at J, with 7 bases between. In germline, CDR1 is MNHEY, CDR2 SMNVEV (reference sequence). The CDR3 sequence: CASSLSRANYGYTF. The CDR3, as DNA: TGTGCCAGCAGTTTATCCAGGGCGAACTATGGCTACACCTTC.

The chain links TRBV5-6 to TRBJ1-1; a possible D gene is TRBD1 (6 bases). The CDR3 loop spans 13 amino acids. Deletions cut 3 bases from V and 2 bases from J, with 8 bases between. In germline, CDR1 is SGHDT, CDR2 YYEEEE. The CDR3 protein is CASSSQGNTEAFF. The CDR3, as DNA: TGTGCCAGCAGCTCACAGGGTAACACTGAAGCTTTCTTT.

The gene calls are TRBV13 and TRBJ2-1, with 7 nucleotides matching TRBD2. V shed 0 bases, J shed 10 bases, and the junction held 0 bases outside the gene matches. This CDR3 is 12 amino acids long. CDR1 is PRHDT, CDR2 FYEKMQ, per germline (reference sequence). The CDR3 DNA sequence: TGTGCCAGCAGCTTAGGCGGGGGGGAGCAGTTCTTC. As protein: CASSLGGGEQFF.

The V and J genes are TRBV5-1 and TRBJ2-7, with TRBD1 matching 9 bases. V lost 3 bases to trimming and J lost 4 bases; unmatched junction nucleotides: 2. CDR3 length equals 13 residues. CDR1 and CDR2 from the germline V gene are SGHRS and YFSETQ. The CDR3 DNA sequence: TGCGCCAGCAGCTACGGGACAGGGTACGAGCAGTACTTC. Protein: CASSYGTGYEQYF.